This T cell receptor beta chain was profiled in a study of blood T cell repertoires in COVID-19. The overall study: Samples of COVID-19 (acute and convalescent) were obtained from the United States, Italy and Spain. Sources were T cells, B-cell-depleted T cells, or PBMCs; the material itself was cDNA or gDNA.

CDR1 and CDR2 (germline): LNHDA, SQIVND (reference sequence). The CDR3 is 16 amino acids. V trimming: 3 bases; J trimming: 3 bases; junction bases outside the gene matches: 9. Original processing notes: Nucleated cell number was recorded as an estimate derived from reference gene primer amplification. TCRdb's copy holds only in-frame clones and misses some; the assay was immunoSEQ multiplex PCR. D and trimming come from the DNA, and the V and J calls and clone size come from that table. The profile shows tens of thousands of clones, approximately 90% of them singletons. This clone was found once. The chain has TRBV19 and TRBJ1-2, with 8 bases aligning to TRBD1. The clonotype originates from a man aged 60 to 69 with active COVID-19. Sample: peripheral blood. The CDR3 DNA sequence: TGTGCCAGTAGTATTACCGCCCCGACAGGGGACTATGGCTACACCTTC. Encoded protein: CASSITAPTGDYGYTF. Complete variable domain (other parts from reference TRBV19 and TRBJ1-2): DGGITQSPKYLFRKEGQNVTLSCEQNLNHDAMYWYRQDPGQGLRLIYYSQIVNDFQKGDIAEGYSVSREKKESFPLTVTSAQKNPTAFYLCASSITAPTGDYGYTFGSGTRLTVV.